The sequence of this T cell receptor beta chain was determined in a study of shared clonotypes between healthy human individuals. Study results and limitations: Sharing across four donors was highest in naive CD4 (around 5%) and lowest in memory CD8 (around 0.4%). Rarefaction showed that sequencing of sorted subsets was incomplete (despite large depth).

The donors were adults (healthy and HIV-negative) with no recent acute infections or vaccinations. It was into CD45RA+ naive and CD45RA-negative memory subsets that the CD4+ cells were split. On this clone itself: The antigen is unknown.

From germline, CDR1 is SGHNT and CDR2 YENEEA. The V end was cut by 11 bases, the J end by 1 base, with 8 bases between. This CDR3 has 12 amino acids. The protocol was immunoSEQ multiplex PCR, while the TCRdb copy is restricted to in-frame clones and leaves out a portion. This sample has around 1,100,000 clones; 60% to 85% occur once, and the top ten carry roughly 0.9%. This chain uses TRBV11-3 with TRBJ2-2; D ambiguous. Sequences were obtained from memory CD4+ T cells from PBMCs. The subset here: CD45RA-negative fraction. This clonotype was sampled from a young man in good health. Some clones in this sample may be carry-over from other donors' samples. The CDR3: CAVKLNTGELFF. CDR3 nucleotide sequence: TGTGCCGTCAAGTTGAACACCGGGGAGCTGTTTTTT.